These T cell receptor beta chains were read from a single sample in a study of response to subunit inactivated influenza vaccine. TCRdb re-analysed the RT-PCR reads in MiXCR, keeping a single row per CDR3 protein. In the table there are roughly 170,000 distinct CDR3 sequences, around 9% of which are singletons. The input for sequencing was non-naive T cells sorted from PBMCs, taken on the day of vaccination. These TCRs come from a man aged 45-65 years who received an inactivated influenza vaccine. The conserved cysteine and the conserved F or W are not part of the CDR3 here. Size values are once, few and many counts, or a class for expanded clones, and some rows have none.

v_call clone_size cdr3_aa
TRBV29-1 few SAGPTLAKNIQY
TRBV4-3 few ASSPDSGTGSSLAKNIQY
TRBV7-3 . ASSLLGLAGSETQY
TRBV9 few ASSGGQWATDTQY
TRBV6-2/TRBV6-3 . ASTPPGWDTQY
TRBV7-2 few ASSPLALAGVGELF
TRBV7-8 few ASRDRESSYNEQF
TRBV5-1 few ASSLVGANTAKNIQY
TRBV20-1 few SARDPTAGALNSPLH
TRBV5-1 many ASGPTGNYGYT
TRBV5-6 many ASSLPDNYGYT
TRBV24-1 many ATSDSGTRGINTGELF
TRBV5-1 . ASAGDPTYEQY
TRBV4-2 . ASSRSGAGRRTWANVLT
TRBV10-3 . AISRELICEQY